This entry lists 10 T cell receptor beta chains sequenced from one sample in a study of T cells in Graves' hyperthyroidism and ophthalmopathy. TCR beta CDR3 region amplification was performed from RNA transcripts. HTBI primers were employed in a first-round RT-PCR of the TCR CDR3. Each CDR3 protein is one row after TCRdb ran MiXCR on the multiplex PCR reads. The table lists more than 550,000 distinct CDR3 sequences, about 18% of them singletons, with around 16% in the top ten. Sequenced input: blood. The origin of the receptors is a man between 50 and 59 years old with Graves' hyperthyroidism.

The sample holds a few counts of this clonotype. The V gene is TRBV28, the J gene TRBJ2-3; D is possibly TRBD2 (6 bases). The CDR3 totals 17 residues. The germline V gene has CDR1 MDHEN and CDR2 SYDVKM. V was trimmed by 10 bases and J by 0 bases, leaving 23 bases between them. Written as DNA, the CDR3 is TGTGCCATTAACGGGTACGGCGGGGTTCATAGCACAGATACGCAGTATTTT. This encodes CAINGYGGVHSTDTQYF.

This rearrangement joins TRBV25-1 to TRBJ2-5; perhaps TRBD2 as D (6 bases). CDR1 is MGHDK and CDR2 is SYGVNS in the germline V gene. The V end lost 5 bases, the J end lost 2 bases, and 15 bases lay between the germline ends. The CDR3 runs 15 residues. CDR3 amino acids: CASSKEGSMQETQYF. The CDR3 DNA sequence: TGTGCCAGCAGTAAGGAGGGGTCGATGCAAGAGACCCAGTACTTC.

This clonotype appeared many times. The genes are TRBV28 and TRBJ2-1; TRBD2 matches 9 bases. Looked up from germline, CDR1 is MDHEN and CDR2 is SYDVKM. V shed 6 bases and J 4 bases; nucleotides not matched to a gene: 4. The CDR3 loop spans 14 amino acids. Here the CDR3 reads CASSVLAGYNEQFF. The CDR3 DNA is TGTGCCAGCAGCGTCCTAGCGGGGTACAATGAGCAGTTCTTC.

This clonotype has more than one count but fewer than ten. This may be a read error, as it is one base from a much larger clone. The chain couples TRBV7-2 to TRBJ2-1; D call uncertain. Trimming removed 5 bases at V and 4 bases at J, with 12 bases between. CDR1 and CDR2 from the germline V gene are SGHTA and FQGNSA. The CDR3 is made up of 14 amino acids. CDR3 sequence: CASSPGRWYNEQFF. The CDR3 DNA sequence: TGTGCCAGCAGCCCCGGAAGGTGGTACAATGAGCAGTTCTTC. Based on the CDR3 plus reference TRBV7-2 and TRBJ2-1, the full variable domain is GAGVSQSPSNKVTEKGKDVELRCDPISGHTALYWYRQSLGQGLEFLIYFQGNSAPDKSGLPSDRFSAERTGGSVSTLTIQRTQQEDSAVYLCASSPGRWYNEQFFGPGTRLTVL.

The table lists this clonotype with many counts. The chain is built from TRBV27 and TRBJ1-1, with D perhaps TRBD1 (5 bases). This CDR3 comprises 19 residues. V was pared by 8 bases and J by 1 base, with 29 bases between. Germline-derived CDR1 and CDR2 are MNHEY and SMNVEV (reference sequence). In DNA, the CDR3 is TGTGCCAGCGCTTCTACTATATGGGGCGGTGGGGTGCGGAACACTGAAGCTTTCTTT. Its protein product is CASASTIWGGGVRNTEAFF.

This clonotype was counted a single time. The rearrangement joins TRBV5-4 to TRBJ2-7; TRBD2 might be the D (6 bases). The CDR3 contains 14 residues. Trimming stripped 2 bases from V and 9 bases from J, with 18 bases between. CDR1 SGHNT and CDR2 YYREEE come from the germline V gene (reference sequence). DNA for the CDR3: TGTGCCAGCAGCTTTGGGGTCGGGGAGGAGGCGCAGTACTTC. Residues: CASSFGVGEEAQYF.

The chain is built from TRBV28 and TRBJ1-1; maybe TRBD1 (6 bases). CDR3 length: 14 amino acids. V gave up 7 bases and J gave up 4 bases, with 16 bases separating them. Germline CDR1 reads MDHEN; CDR2 reads SYDVKM. CDR3 loop: CASTLGGRFTEAFF. CDR3 bases: TGTGCCAGCACCCTTGGGGGGCGGTTCACTGAAGCTTTCTTT.

There are a few counts of this clonotype. The chain recombines TRBV4-3 with TRBJ2-5; TRBD2 matches 9 bases. V was pared by 0 bases and J by 4 bases, with 12 bases of the junction left unmatched. This CDR3 is 18 amino acids long. Germline V lookup: CDR1 LGHNA, CDR2 YSLEER. CDR3 DNA: TGCGCCAGCAGCCAAGATACCGGCGGGAGGGCCTCCAGAGAGACCCAGTACTTC. This encodes CASSQDTGGRASRETQYF.

J is TRBJ1-1 and V is TRBV2; no firm D call. The CDR3 has 14 amino acids. Germline-derived CDR1 and CDR2 are SNHLY and FYNNEI. Between the trimmed V and J ends, which lost 1 base and 3 bases, there was a span of 9 bases. The DNA for the CDR3 is TGTGCCAGCAGTGAAGGGAGTGGACACACTGAAGCTTTCTTT. Translated, it gives CASSEGSGHTEAFF.

At least ten counts were recorded for this clonotype. The chain uses TRBV11-3 and TRBJ2-7, with 10 bases lining up with TRBD2. The CDR3 consists of 15 residues. Trimming at V came to 5 bases and at J to 5 bases, leaving 9 bases not matched to a gene. Germline V gives CDR1 SGHNT, CDR2 YENEEA. The CDR3 loop reads CASSAGTSEMNEQYF. The CDR3, as DNA: TGTGCCAGCAGCGCCGGGACTAGCGAGATGAACGAGCAGTACTTC.